The next 20 T cell receptor beta chains were all read from a single sample in a study of yellow fever vaccine responses in identical twins (dated by TCRdb to the late 2010s). Library prep was done by RT-PCR. Sequencing took place on an Illumina HiSeq 2500. Clones were called with MiXCR by TCRdb after fastp trimmed the public reads at Q25, and only in-frame beta chains were retained. Rows are unified per CDR3 protein, each entry keeping the most common DNA and genes. Present in this sample are a few thousand distinct CDR3 sequences, approximately 70% of which were seen just once. The ten largest clones capture about 7.5% of the sample. Sample: T cells from blood (PBMCs), unsorted or a sorted subset (not recorded which), taken before or after yellow fever vaccination (not recorded which). Every receptor here comes from a woman in her late teens or twenties who received the yellow fever vaccine. Donor details come from another sample of the same person, matched by shared clones.

The CDR3 coding sequence is TGTGCCACCCGACGTTGGGCAGGCGAACCCTACGAGCAGTACTTC. Protein product: CATRRWAGEPYEQYF. The chain carries TRBV15 and TRBJ2-7, with unresolved D. V dropped 8 bases and J dropped 2 bases, with 19 bases sitting between them. The CDR3 covers 15 residues. Germline V gene sequence: CDR1 LNHNV, CDR2 YYDKDF (reference sequence).

The chain is built from TRBV15 and TRBJ2-7; tentatively, D is TRBD1 or TRBD2 (5 bases each). The ends were cut back, 8 bases at V and 0 bases at J, with 11 bases in the middle. The CDR3 covers 13 residues. In germline, CDR1 is LNHNV, CDR2 YYDKDF (reference sequence). CDR3 amino acids: CATGTGSSYEQYF. CDR3 nucleotide sequence: TGTGCCACCGGGACGGGAAGCTCCTACGAGCAGTACTTC.

The V and J genes are TRBV13 and TRBJ1-5; D is unclear. This CDR3 comprises 17 residues. V lost 5 bases, J lost 1 base, and 18 bases lay in between. The germline V gene encodes CDR1 PRHDT and CDR2 FYEKMQ (reference sequence). This chain's CDR3 is CASSPSTSGWSNQPQHF. CDR3 nucleotides: TGTGCCAGCAGCCCCTCGACCTCGGGTTGGAGCAATCAGCCCCAGCATTTT. The complete variable domain, with remaining parts taken from reference TRBV13 and TRBJ1-5, reads AAGVIQSPRHLIKEKRETATLKCYPIPRHDTVYWYQQGPGQDPQFLISFYEKMQSDKGSIPDRFSAQQFSDYHSELNMSSLELGDSALYFCASSPSTSGWSNQPQHFGDGTRLSIL.

This chain connects TRBV11-3 to TRBJ2-7, with 7 bases fitting TRBD1. This CDR3 region has 13 residues. Per germline, CDR1 SGHNT and CDR2 YENEEA. V lost 3 bases, J lost 4 bases, and 3 bases stayed unmatched. CDR3 protein: CASSFTQGYEQYF. The CDR3 DNA follows: TGTGCCAGCAGCTTCACACAGGGGTACGAGCAGTACTTC.

V gene TRBV12-3 or TRBV12-4 combines with J gene TRBJ2-1; D ambiguous. V was cut by 6 bases and J by 8 bases, with 20 bases left in between. The CDR3 covers 15 residues. DNA of the CDR3: TGTGCCAGCAGCCCTCAGGTCCTCGAGGCCCATGAGCAGTTCTTC. The encoded protein is CASSPQVLEAHEQFF.

This clonotype was seen a handful of times. This chain uses TRBV15 with TRBJ2-1, with a weak D call TRBD2 (6 bases). Per germline, CDR1 LNHNV and CDR2 YYDKDF (reference sequence). Trimming removed 5 bases from V and 5 bases from J, with 25 bases in between. CDR3 length: 18 residues. The CDR3, as DNA: TGTGCCACCAGCTCCAAGCCCCCTTCTAGCGTTATGGACAATGAGCAGTTCTTC. Amino acid sequence: CATSSKPPSSVMDNEQFF.

This sequence joins TRBV11-2 and TRBJ2-1; TRBD1 might be the D (5 bases). This CDR3 is 14 amino acids long. Germline V gene lookup returns CDR1 SGHAT and CDR2 FQNNGV. Trimming stripped 2 bases from V and 5 bases from J, with 10 bases between. CDR3 sequence reads: CASSLQGSHNEQFF. CDR3 nucleotide sequence: TGTGCCAGCAGCTTACAGGGCAGCCACAATGAGCAGTTCTTC.

This sequence joins TRBV4-1 and TRBJ1-2; D uncertain. The V gene lost 2 bases and the J gene lost 1 base, with 11 bases spanning the gap. This CDR3 contains 15 residues. Germline CDR1 is MGHRA and CDR2 is YSYEKL. This CDR3 reads CASSQRFGDNYGYTF. The CDR3 DNA sequence: TGCGCCAGCAGCCAAAGATTTGGAGATAACTATGGCTACACCTTC.

V usage is TRBV2 and J usage is TRBJ2-1; D is unclear. The CDR3 is made up of 12 amino acids. Germline loops: CDR1 SNHLY, CDR2 FYNNEI. The germline V and J ends were trimmed by 1 base and 9 bases, with 7 bases remaining between them. The CDR3 region has the DNA TGTGCCAGCAGTGAAGTCGTGCGTGAGCAGTTCTTC. Protein sequence: CASSEVVREQFF.

This clonotype was found a few times. The chain employs TRBV5-5 and TRBJ2-3, with TRBD1 matching over 9 bases. The junction had 9 bases not matched to a gene; V was cut back by 4 bases and J by 6 bases. CDR3 length: 15 amino acids. The germline V gene encodes CDR1 SGHKS and CDR2 YYEKEE (reference sequence). The CDR3 sequence is CASSNTQGAADTQYF. The CDR3 region has the DNA TGTGCCAGCAGCAATACACAGGGGGCAGCGGATACGCAGTATTTT.

This clonotype was found a few times. The gene calls are TRBV12-3 or TRBV12-4 and TRBJ1-5; TRBD1 aligns across 9 bases. The CDR3 contains 15 residues. Trimming took 6 bases from V and 0 from J; bases not matched to a gene: 3. This chain's CDR3 is CASRGQGNSNQPQHF. CDR3 DNA sequence: TGTGCCAGCAGAGGACAGGGGAATAGCAATCAGCCCCAGCATTTT.

This clonotype was counted only a few times. The chain links TRBV6-5 to TRBJ1-5; D possibly corresponds to TRBD1 (5 bases). The CDR3 sequence is 16 residues long. V gave up 4 bases and J gave up 0 bases, with 13 bases separating them. Germline CDR1 is MNHEY and CDR2 is SVGAGI. Here the CDR3 DNA reads TGTGCCAGCAGTTGGGGAGGAGGGGATAGCAATCAGCCCCAGCATTTT. Translating gives CASSWGGGDSNQPQHF.

The rearrangement joins TRBV14 to TRBJ2-3, with no clear D. This CDR3 has 15 amino acids. Germline V gene lookup returns CDR1 SGHDN and CDR2 FVKESK. Trimming cost V 0 bases and J 5 bases, with 12 bases left between them. CDR3 coding DNA: TGTGCCAGCAGCCAAGAGGGTAGCCCGCTAGATACGCAGTATTTT. Its protein product is CASSQEGSPLDTQYF.

The chain carries TRBV3-1 and TRBJ2-5, with 7 bases lining up with TRBD1. Germline loops: CDR1 LGHDT, CDR2 YNNKEL (reference sequence). With 1 base clipped from V and 0 bases from J, the junction kept 2 bases outside the gene matches. The CDR3 is made up of 15 amino acids. This chain's CDR3 is CASSQGQGDQETQYF. CDR3 bases: TGTGCCAGCAGCCAAGGGCAGGGGGACCAAGAGACCCAGTACTTC.

This rearrangement joins TRBV28 to TRBJ2-7, with a tentative D call TRBD1 (6 bases). The CDR3 has 15 amino acids. Between the trimmed V and J ends, which lost 7 bases and 0 bases, there was a span of 16 bases. Germline V CDR1 and CDR2: MDHEN, SYDVKM. Here the CDR3 DNA reads TGTGCCAGCAACAACAGGGTATCCAGCTCCTACGAGCAGTACTTC. Residues: CASNNRVSSSYEQYF.

The sample holds a few counts of this clonotype. The chain joins TRBV15 to TRBJ2-2, with 8 bases aligning to TRBD2. Unmatched junction bases numbered 3, after V lost 0 bases and J lost 3 bases. Germline V lookup: CDR1 LNHNV, CDR2 YYDKDF (reference sequence). The CDR3 loop spans 16 amino acids. The DNA for the CDR3 is TGTGCCACCAGCAGAGAAGCGGGAGACTACACCGGGGAGCTGTTTTTT. Its translation: CATSREAGDYTGELFF. The full variable domain, completed using reference TRBV15 and TRBJ2-2, is DAMVIQNPRYQVTQFGKPVTLSCSQTLNHNVMYWYQQKSSQAPKLLFHYYDKDFNNEADTPDNFQSRRPNTSFCFLDIRSPGLGDTAMYLCATSREAGDYTGELFFGEGSRLTVL.

The J gene is TRBJ1-1, the V gene TRBV6-1; D is perhaps TRBD1 (6 bases). CDR1 is MNHNS and CDR2 is SASEGT in the germline V gene. V was trimmed by 6 bases and J by 4 bases, leaving 15 bases between them. This CDR3 is built from 14 residues. CDR3 sequence (DNA): TGTGCCAGCAGCCCACAAAACAGGGCCACTGAAGCTTTCTTT. Its protein is CASSPQNRATEAFF.

This chain connects TRBV5-1 to TRBJ2-1; 8 nucleotides align to TRBD1. Trimming at V came to 0 bases and at J to 7 bases, leaving 12 bases not matched to a gene. Per germline, CDR1 SGHRS and CDR2 YFSETQ. The CDR3 is 17 amino acids. CDR3 loop: CASSLASGQGWGNEQFF. The CDR3 DNA is TGCGCCAGCAGCTTGGCGTCCGGACAGGGTTGGGGTAATGAGCAGTTCTTC.

CDR3 coding DNA: TGCGCCAGCAGCCAAGAATCTAGGGACAGGGCCTACGAGCAGTACTTC. Its translation is CASSQESRDRAYEQYF. The chain couples TRBV4-1 to TRBJ2-7, with TRBD1 identical over 9 bases. Germline assignment: CDR1 MGHRA and CDR2 YSYEKL. There are 16 residues in the CDR3. J gave up 2 bases and V 0 bases, and 5 bases lay outside the gene matches.

The chain recombines TRBV10-3 with TRBJ2-7; D gene uncertain. Trimming removed 6 bases from V and 0 bases from J, with 12 bases in between. Germline assignment: CDR1 ENHRY and CDR2 SYGVKD. The CDR3 sequence is 14 residues long. CDR3 region: CAISLDGNSYEQYF. CDR3 coding DNA: TGTGCCATCAGCCTAGACGGCAACTCCTACGAGCAGTACTTC.